Each of the 20 T cell receptor beta chains below was sequenced from the same sample in a study of blood T cell repertoires in COVID-19. TCRdb's copy holds only in-frame clones and misses some; the assay was immunoSEQ multiplex PCR. The sample carries 350,000 to 450,000 clones, around 87% recorded once. The sequenced sample consisted of peripheral blood. These receptor sequences come from a human donor in a cohort sampled during active COVID-19.

The chain links TRBV30 to TRBJ2-7; TRBD1 matches 7 bases. The CDR3 is 13 amino acids. V shed 5 bases, J shed 6 bases, and the junction held 10 bases outside the gene matches. Looked up from germline, CDR1 is GTSNPN and CDR2 is SVGIG (reference sequence). In DNA, the CDR3 is TGTGCCTGGGTTCCAGGCACAGGGGTCGAGCAGTACTTC. This codes for CAWVPGTGVEQYF.

This clone was counted once. The chain links TRBV7-8 to TRBJ2-2; 8 nucleotides align to TRBD2. V trimming: 3 bases; J trimming: 6 bases; junction bases outside the gene matches: 6. Germline CDR1 reads SGHVS; CDR2 reads FQNEAQ. The CDR3 totals 15 residues. The chain's CDR3 is CASSLSGSVSGELFF. In DNA form, the CDR3 reads TGTGCCAGCAGCTTGAGCGGGAGTGTGTCCGGGGAGCTGTTTTTT.

J is TRBJ2-2 and V is TRBV6-1, with D unclear. Germline CDR1 is MNHNS and CDR2 is SASEGT. The CDR3 covers 17 residues. The V gene lost 2 bases and the J gene lost 0 bases, with 13 bases spanning the gap. The CDR3 DNA follows: TGTGCCAGCAGTGAACGGGTTTGGCCCTCGAACACCGGGGAGCTGTTTTTT. Its protein product is CASSERVWPSNTGELFF.

The chain couples TRBV9 to TRBJ2-2; a weak D match, TRBD2 (6 bases). The length of the CDR3 is 13 residues. The ends were cut back, 2 bases at V and 10 bases at J, with 12 bases in the middle. Per germline, CDR1 SGDLS and CDR2 YYNGEE. The CDR3 here is CASSVAGGTELFF. CDR3 coding DNA: TGTGCCAGCAGCGTTGCGGGCGGGACGGAGCTGTTTTTT.

The chain is built from TRBV6-5 and TRBJ2-7, with D hard to call. The V and J ends lost 4 bases and 6 bases respectively, with 10 bases between them. The CDR3 loop spans 12 amino acids. Germline V gene lookup returns CDR1 MNHEY and CDR2 SVGAGI. In DNA form, the CDR3 reads TGTGCCAGCAGTTCCTACGAACTCGAGCAGTACTTC. Protein sequence: CASSSYELEQYF.

This chain uses TRBV28 with TRBJ2-3; 7 bases are shared with TRBD1. CDR1 and CDR2 (germline): MDHEN, SYDVKM. The CDR3 is made up of 15 amino acids. V was clipped by 7 bases and J by 5 bases; unmatched bases: 12. As DNA, the CDR3 is TGTGCCAGCAATCCACCGACAGGGCAGGAAGATACGCAGTATTTT. The encoded protein is CASNPPTGQEDTQYF.

This sequence joins TRBV13 and TRBJ2-1; 12 bases are shared with TRBD2. J lost 0 bases, V lost 5 bases, and 8 bases had no gene match. Germline lookup yields CDR1 PRHDT and CDR2 FYEKMQ (reference sequence). This CDR3 is 18 amino acids long. CDR3 DNA sequence: TGTGCCAGCAGCCGAGGACTAGCGGGGTGGAGCTCCTACAATGAGCAGTTCTTC. The encoded protein is CASSRGLAGWSSYNEQFF.

This rearrangement joins TRBV27 to TRBJ1-5; a possible D gene is TRBD1 (6 bases). This CDR3 has 16 residues. Looked up from germline, CDR1 is MNHEY and CDR2 is SMNVEV (reference sequence). Trimming cost V 2 bases and J 6 bases, with 17 bases left between them. The CDR3: CASSLVAGDFIQPQHF. The CDR3 DNA sequence: TGTGCCAGCAGTTTAGTGGCAGGGGATTTTATTCAGCCCCAGCATTTT.

The chain has TRBV3-1 (or the pseudogene TRBV3-2) and TRBJ2-3; tentative D call: TRBD1 (6 bases). The CDR3 totals 16 residues. Trimming took 5 bases from V and 1 from J, leaving 16 bases between them. CDR1 is LGHDT, CDR2 YNNKEL, per germline (reference sequence). CDR3 DNA sequence: TGTGCCAGCAGCAACCGGGACACACAGGGCACAGATACGCAGTATTTT. It is translated as CASSNRDTQGTDTQYF.

The rearrangement links TRBV11-2 to TRBJ1-1; TRBD1 matches 8 bases. The CDR3 extends over 14 amino acids. CDR1 and CDR2 (germline): SGHAT, FQNNGV. With 5 bases clipped from V and 5 bases from J, the junction kept 7 bases outside the gene matches. The CDR3 region is CASSPTGVRTEAFF. In DNA, the CDR3 is TGTGCCAGCAGCCCGACAGGGGTGAGGACTGAAGCTTTCTTT. The whole variable domain, remainder taken from reference TRBV11-2 and TRBJ1-1, is EAGVAQSPRYKIIEKRQSVAFWCNPISGHATLYWYQQILGQGPKLLIQFQNNGVVDDSQLPKDRFSAERLKGVDSTLKIQPAKLEDSAVYLCASSPTGVRTEAFFGQGTRLTVV.

The chain has TRBV4-1 and TRBJ1-2; D possibly corresponds to TRBD1 (6 bases). CDR1 is MGHRA, CDR2 YSYEKL, per germline. V lost 1 base and J lost 7, with 13 bases in between. The CDR3 consists of 14 residues. For the CDR3, the DNA is TGCGCCAGCAGCCAAGTCGGGGGGCGGAGTGGCTACACCTTC. As protein: CASSQVGGRSGYTF.

CDR3 bases: TGTGCCTGGAGCGGGATGGTCGCCGTCTCTGGAAACACCATATATTTT. It yields the protein CAWSGMVAVSGNTIYF. V gene TRBV30 combines with J gene TRBJ1-3; D not resolved. Trimming shortened V by 3 bases and J by 0 bases, and 15 bases separated the two germline ends. The CDR3 is 16 residues long. Per the germline V gene, CDR1 is GTSNPN and CDR2 is SVGIG (reference sequence).

This chain uses TRBV6-5 with TRBJ2-1, with 9 bases that match TRBD1. The CDR3 is 14 residues long. Germline V gives CDR1 MNHEY, CDR2 SVGAGI. V gave up 8 bases and J gave up 3 bases; unmatched junction bases: 5. The CDR3 DNA is TGTGCCAGCCTTCCGGGACAGGGCTACAATGAGCAGTTCTTC. Its translation: CASLPGQGYNEQFF.

The chain recombines TRBV5-1 with TRBJ2-7; the D gene is possibly TRBD1 (6 bases). The CDR3 is 12 amino acids. Trimming left V 4 bases short and J 4 bases short, with 9 bases between. The germline CDR1 and CDR2 sequences are SGHRS and YFSETQ. CDR3 sequence (DNA): TGCGCCAGCAGCACGGGACATTACGAGCAGTACTTC. Translating it yields CASSTGHYEQYF. The full variable domain, its missing parts supplied by reference TRBV5-1 and TRBJ2-7, is KAGVTQTPRYLIKTRGQQVTLSCSPISGHRSVSWYQQTPGQGLQFLFEYFSETQRNKGNFPGRFSGRQFSNSRSEMNVSTLELGDSALYLCASSTGHYEQYFGPGTRLTVT.

This chain joins TRBV9 and TRBJ2-2, with a possible D match to TRBD1 (5 bases). This CDR3 spans 15 amino acids. With 0 bases removed from V and 7 bases from J, the gap between germline ends came to 13 bases. CDR1 is SGDLS, CDR2 YYNGEE, per germline. Written as DNA, the CDR3 is TGTGCCAGCAGCGTAGCTTGGCAGGGAATCGGGGAGCTGTTTTTT. Protein: CASSVAWQGIGELFF.

The CDR3 DNA reads as TGCAGTGCTAGTCCTATCAATGAGCAGTTCTTC. Encoded protein: CSASPINEQFF. The chain combines TRBV20-1 with TRBJ2-1; no clear D. CDR3 length equals 11 residues. The ends were cut back, 3 bases at V and 6 bases at J, with 6 bases in the middle. CDR1 DFQATT and CDR2 SNEGSKA come from the germline V gene (reference sequence).

The V gene is TRBV19, the J gene TRBJ2-7; TRBD1 might be the D (5 bases). Trimming removed 2 bases at V and 0 bases at J, with 11 bases between. Germline CDR1 is LNHDA and CDR2 is SQIVND (reference sequence). This CDR3 has 15 residues. The CDR3 loop is CASSISGAPSYEQYF. CDR3 DNA sequence: TGTGCCAGTAGTATATCTGGGGCTCCCTCCTACGAGCAGTACTTC.

The chain carries TRBV5-4 and TRBJ1-1; 7 bases match TRBD1. CDR1 is SGHNT and CDR2 is YYREEE in the germline V gene (reference sequence). J gave up 0 bases and V 3 bases, and 2 bases lay outside the gene matches. The CDR3 has 14 amino acids. The chain's CDR3 is CASSWGQLNTEAFF. The CDR3 coding sequence is TGTGCCAGCAGCTGGGGACAGCTGAACACTGAAGCTTTCTTT.

This chain links TRBV5-1 with TRBJ1-2; D remains ambiguous. Trimming shortened V by 1 base and J by 7 bases, and 11 bases separated the two germline ends. Germline V CDR1 and CDR2: SGHRS, YFSETQ. The CDR3 spans 13 residues. The DNA for the CDR3 is TGCGCCAGCAGCTTGAGTGCCAGTGGTGGCTACACCTTC. Its translation is CASSLSASGGYTF. Drawing the rest from reference TRBV5-1 and TRBJ1-2, the complete variable domain is KAGVTQTPRYLIKTRGQQVTLSCSPISGHRSVSWYQQTPGQGLQFLFEYFSETQRNKGNFPGRFSGRQFSNSRSEMNVSTLELGDSALYLCASSLSASGGYTFGSGTRLTVV.

The V gene is TRBV7-3, the J gene TRBJ2-3; D call uncertain. This CDR3 has 14 amino acids. Deletions cut 1 base from V and 2 bases from J, with 7 bases between. Germline V lookup: CDR1 SGHTA, CDR2 FQGTGA. This CDR3 is CASSLNVNTDTQYF. In DNA, the CDR3 is TGTGCCAGCAGCTTAAATGTCAACACAGATACGCAGTATTTT.